The T cell receptor (beta chain) under discussion was sequenced for a study of CD8 T cells in ankylosing spondylitis. Notes on the study in general: In ankylosing spondylitis patients, matched synovial fluid reportedly showed significant enrichment of disease-linked clones. Earlier literature documents some of the motif variants in reactive arthritis synovial fluid and blood. Peripheral blood held disease-linked clones only at relatively low frequency, and these were CD8+. A TCR beta motif of eight or nine highly homologous variants seemed to mark ankylosing spondylitis blood.

On this clonotype: Its target is not known.

Molecular-barcoded quantitative 5'-RACE produced these TCR beta libraries. TCRdb re-called the 5' RACE reads with MiXCR, one entry per CDR3 protein. The sample contains around 770,000 distinct CDR3 sequences, approximately 10% of which appear only once. The CDR3 is made up of 15 amino acids. The germline CDR1 and CDR2 sequences are DFQATT and SNEGSKA (reference sequence). Trimming removed 5 bases at V and 2 bases at J, with 16 bases between. The chain recombines TRBV20-1 with TRBJ1-3, with D possibly TRBD1 on 6 matching bases. Sequencing used blood, either unsorted or a sorted T cell fraction (not recorded which). This TCR derives from a male donor with ankylosing spondylitis. DNA of the CDR3: TGCAGTGCTCCTTACACCCAGGGGACTGGAAACACCATATATTTT. Encoded protein: CSAPYTQGTGNTIYF.